Below, 28 T cell receptor beta chains from the same sample are listed, as sequenced in a study of blood T cell repertoires in COVID-19. Data came from immunoSEQ multiplex PCR; TCRdb stores just in-frame clones and leaves some out. The sample lists 200,000 or so clones, about 86% occurring once. Sequencing was carried out using PBMCs or T cells enriched from blood (not recorded which). The receptors shown here come from a woman between 40 and 55 years old with acute COVID-19.

This chain connects TRBV5-6 to TRBJ2-7; 8 bases line up with TRBD1. Germline V gives CDR1 SGHDT, CDR2 YYEEEE. The CDR3 sequence is 13 residues long. V was pared by 0 bases and J by 6 bases, with 2 bases of the junction left unmatched. The CDR3 loop is CASSLATGAEQYF. In DNA form, the CDR3 reads TGTGCCAGCAGCTTGGCGACAGGGGCCGAGCAGTACTTC.

This clone was recorded a few times. The V call is TRBV24-1, the J call TRBJ1-1, with 7 bases identical to TRBD1. V shed 7 bases, J shed 5 bases, and the junction held 0 bases outside the gene matches. This CDR3 spans 11 amino acids. Germline CDR1 is KGHDR and CDR2 is SFDVKD. The chain's CDR3 is CATRQGTEAFF. The DNA for the CDR3 is TGTGCCACCAGACAGGGGACTGAAGCTTTCTTT.

As DNA, the CDR3 is TGTGCCAGCAGCCAAGATAGCTCCTATAATTCACCCCTCCACTTT. Translated, it gives CASSQDSSYNSPLHF. J is TRBJ1-6 and V is TRBV5-4; D is uncertain. Germline V gene lookup returns CDR1 SGHNT and CDR2 YYREEE (reference sequence). This CDR3 contains 15 residues. Trimming took off 4 bases at V and 0 bases at J, with 8 bases between the two ends.

The chain links TRBV4-3 to TRBJ1-2; 7 bases agree with TRBD1. V was pared by 0 bases and J by 7 bases, with 17 bases of the junction left unmatched. CDR3 length: 18 residues. The germline CDR1 and CDR2 sequences are LGHNA and YSLEER. The CDR3: CASSQDAAGTALRIGYTF. DNA of the CDR3: TGCGCCAGCAGCCAAGATGCCGCCGGGACAGCGTTAAGGATTGGCTACACCTTC.

This clone was seen once. This chain connects TRBV2 to TRBJ1-6; D possibly corresponds to TRBD1 (5 bases). V was trimmed by 7 bases and J by 10 bases, leaving 17 bases between them. The CDR3 totals 14 residues. CDR1 is SNHLY, CDR2 FYNNEI, per germline. This chain's CDR3 is CASNDGGVGSPLHF. The CDR3 nucleotides read TGTGCCAGCAACGACGGGGGTGTAGGGTCACCCCTCCACTTT.

The genes are TRBV6-5 and TRBJ1-1; D may be TRBD1 (5 bases). Germline values: CDR1 MNHEY, CDR2 SVGAGI. The V and J ends lost 5 bases and 1 base respectively, with 14 bases between them. This CDR3 contains 15 residues. The CDR3 loop reads CASSMGGFRNTEAFF. CDR3 nucleotides: TGTGCCAGCAGTATGGGGGGTTTCCGGAACACTGAAGCTTTCTTT.

The V and J genes are TRBV4-1 and TRBJ1-5; 7 nucleotides line up with TRBD1. CDR3 length equals 14 residues. In germline, CDR1 is MGHRA, CDR2 YSYEKL. The J segment lost 4 bases and the V segment lost 5 bases, leaving 5 bases of the junction unmatched. The CDR3: CASSSTGLNQPQHF. The CDR3 DNA reads TGCGCCAGCAGCTCGACAGGGCTAAATCAGCCCCAGCATTTT.

V is TRBV9 and J is TRBJ1-2; 8 bases map to TRBD1. Germline trimming cut 0 bases from V and 4 bases from J; bases unmatched to any gene: 5. The CDR3 consists of 15 residues. CDR1 is SGDLS, CDR2 YYNGEE, per germline. The CDR3 coding sequence is TGTGCCAGCAGCGTAGGACAGGGGATGGGCTATGGCTACACCTTC. It encodes CASSVGQGMGYGYTF. Full variable domain (missing parts from reference TRBV9 and TRBJ1-2): DSGVTQTPKHLITATGQRVTLRCSPRSGDLSVYWYQQSLDQGLQFLIQYYNGEERAKGNILERFSAQQFPDLHSELNLSSLELGDSALYFCASSVGQGMGYGYTFGSGTRLTVV.

The chain recombines TRBV11-2 with TRBJ2-1; the match to TRBD2 covers 8 bases. The germline gives CDR1 SGHAT, CDR2 FQNNGV. Unmatched junction bases numbered 8, after V lost 2 bases and J lost 2 bases. The CDR3 spans 17 residues. CDR3 sequence reads: CASSLNPGGDPYNEQFF. The DNA for the CDR3 is TGTGCCAGCAGCTTAAACCCCGGGGGGGATCCCTACAATGAGCAGTTCTTC.

The CDR3 loop reads CASIQTGTGFYGYTF. The CDR3 DNA follows: TGTGCCAGTATCCAGACCGGGACAGGGTTCTATGGCTACACCTTC. V gene TRBV19 combines with J gene TRBJ1-2; 9 nucleotides agree with TRBD1. The V gene end was trimmed by 7 bases and the J gene end by 4 bases; junction bases not matched to a gene: 10. The CDR3 has 15 residues. Looked up from germline, CDR1 is LNHDA and CDR2 is SQIVND (reference sequence).

The rearrangement links TRBV6-1 to TRBJ2-1, with TRBD1 matching over 7 bases. The CDR3 consists of 17 residues. The V segment lost 1 base and the J segment 4 bases; nucleotides outside the gene matches: 10. The V gene's germline CDR1 is MNHNS and CDR2 SASEGT. CDR3 region: CASSEVWAGGSYNEQFF. In nucleotides, the CDR3 is TGTGCCAGCAGTGAAGTATGGGCAGGGGGTTCTTACAATGAGCAGTTCTTC.

V usage is TRBV18 and J usage is TRBJ2-7; 14 nucleotides align to TRBD2. This CDR3 comprises 19 residues. CDR1 and CDR2 (germline): KGHSH, LQKENI. J was trimmed by 3 bases and V by 3 bases; bases with no gene match: 13. In nucleotides, the CDR3 is TGTGCCAGCTCACCCACTATCGGGACTAGCGGGAGTGATCTCTACGAGCAGTACTTC. Its protein product is CASSPTIGTSGSDLYEQYF.

J is TRBJ2-7 and V is TRBV3-1 (or the pseudogene TRBV3-2); weak D call: TRBD1 (5 bases). The CDR3 totals 16 residues. CDR1 is LGHDT, CDR2 YNNKEL, per germline (reference sequence). Trimming shortened V by 4 bases and J by 1 base, and 17 bases separated the two germline ends. The CDR3 DNA is TGTGCCAGCAGCCCCCCTAAGGGCAGGGCATCCTACGAGCAGTACTTC. Translated, it gives CASSPPKGRASYEQYF.

In this sample, this clone turned up once. The chain recombines TRBV30 with TRBJ1-4; 9 bases agree with TRBD1. This CDR3 has 14 amino acids. Germline-derived CDR1 and CDR2 are GTSNPN and SVGIG (reference sequence). Trimming took 5 bases from V and 8 from J; bases not matched to a gene: 9. CDR3 residues: CAWGQGRFGEKLFF. In nucleotides, the CDR3 is TGTGCCTGGGGACAGGGGCGGTTTGGGGAAAAACTGTTTTTT.

The CDR3 spells CASSYGERGADTQYF. Written as DNA, the CDR3 is TGTGCCAGCAGCTACGGTGAGCGGGGGGCAGATACGCAGTATTTT. The gene calls are TRBV7-7 and TRBJ2-3; 9 positions match TRBD2. Germline values: CDR1 SSHAT, CDR2 FNYEAQ (reference sequence). The CDR3 contains 15 residues. Trimming removed 4 bases from V and 4 bases from J; junction bases left unmatched: 6.

DNA for the CDR3: TGTGCCTCAAATCAGGGGGCGCGATGGACTGAAGCTTTCTTT. Translation gives CASNQGARWTEAFF. This chain joins TRBV18 and TRBJ1-1; 8 bases match TRBD1. Germline V gene lookup returns CDR1 KGHSH and CDR2 LQKENI. Trimming at V came to 11 bases and at J to 5 bases, leaving 13 bases not matched to a gene. This CDR3 region has 14 residues. Supplemented by reference TRBV18 and TRBJ1-1, the full variable domain reads NAGVMQNPRHLVRRRGQEARLRCSPMKGHSHVYWYRQLPEEGLKFMVYLQKENIIDESGMPKERFSAEFPKEGPSILRIQQVVRGDSAAYFCASNQGARWTEAFFGQGTRLTVV.

J is TRBJ2-7 and V is TRBV10-3; D is perhaps TRBD2 (6 bases). V was shortened by 6 bases and J by 2 bases, with 14 bases between the two germline ends. The CDR3 contains 14 residues. Germline values: CDR1 ENHRY, CDR2 SYGVKD. The CDR3 loop is CAIRGDFPPYEQYF. The CDR3 bases are TGTGCCATCAGAGGGGACTTCCCACCCTACGAGCAGTACTTC.

The V gene is TRBV3-1 (or the pseudogene TRBV3-2), the J gene TRBJ2-3, with D possibly being TRBD2 (7 bases). Deletions cut 3 bases from V and 3 bases from J, with 19 bases between. The CDR3 has 17 amino acids. Germline V gene lookup returns CDR1 LGHDT and CDR2 YNNKEL (reference sequence). The CDR3 sequence: CASSQRGRGRETDTQYF. For the CDR3, the DNA is TGTGCCAGCAGCCAGAGGGGGAGGGGGAGGGAGACAGATACGCAGTATTTT.

This clone was seen a single time. CDR3 region: CAGRQLPVETQYF. CDR3 bases: TGTGCCGGCCGACAGCTCCCGGTGGAGACCCAGTACTTC. This chain joins TRBV27 and TRBJ2-5; tentatively, D is TRBD1 (5 bases). This CDR3 comprises 13 residues. The germline CDR1 and CDR2 sequences are MNHEY and SMNVEV (reference sequence). Between the trimmed V and J ends, which lost 11 bases and 5 bases, there was a span of 18 bases.

This clone has just one count. The chain links TRBV7-3 to TRBJ1-6; 7 bases match TRBD1. Trimming removed 5 bases from V and 6 bases from J; junction bases left unmatched: 4. The CDR3 runs to 14 residues. Per the germline V gene, CDR1 is SGHTA and CDR2 is FQGTGA. The CDR3, as DNA: TGTGCCAGCAGCCAGGGACAGTTTAATTCACCCCTCCACTTT. It codes for CASSQGQFNSPLHF.

The genes are TRBV2 and TRBJ2-2; 9 bases are a match to TRBD2. V shed 4 bases, J shed 7 bases, and the junction held 10 bases outside the gene matches. The germline V gene has CDR1 SNHLY and CDR2 FYNNEI. The CDR3 spans 16 residues. The CDR3 DNA is TGTGCCAGCAGTGGGACTAGCGCTAGACAGGGCGGGGAGCTGTTTTTT. This sequence encodes CASSGTSARQGGELFF.

The chain is built from TRBV28 and TRBJ2-7; 8 bases are shared with TRBD1. This CDR3 is 15 amino acids long. J was trimmed by 3 bases and V by 2 bases; bases with no gene match: 6. Germline assignment: CDR1 MDHEN and CDR2 SYDVKM. CDR3 protein: CASSLQDRVNYEQYF. CDR3 sequence (DNA): TGTGCCAGCAGTTTACAGGACAGGGTAAACTACGAGCAGTACTTC.

This chain joins TRBV4-1 and TRBJ1-3; maybe TRBD1 (6 bases). Germline CDR1 MGHRA, CDR2 YSYEKL. This CDR3 is 17 amino acids long. V lost 4 bases, J lost 0 bases, and 16 bases lay in between. CDR3 nucleotide sequence: TGCGCCAGCAGCCTTGCGTCGACAGGCTTCTCTGGAAACACCATATATTTT. The encoded protein is CASSLASTGFSGNTIYF.

This clone was counted only a few times. The rearrangement joins TRBV11-2 to TRBJ1-2; D unresolved. From germline, CDR1 is SGHAT and CDR2 FQNNGV. Trimming removed 5 bases at V and 0 bases at J, with 10 bases between. CDR3 length equals 14 residues. In DNA, the CDR3 is TGTGCCAGCAGCAGGGAGATTCCTAACTATGGCTACACCTTC. This translates into CASSREIPNYGYTF.

The chain has TRBV6-5 and TRBJ1-2, with no clear D. The CDR3 runs to 13 residues. In germline, CDR1 is MNHEY, CDR2 SVGAGI. Trimming took off 6 bases at V and 5 bases at J, with 13 bases between the two ends. This CDR3 reads CASRAAGLYGYTF. Written as DNA, the CDR3 is TGTGCCAGCAGGGCTGCAGGCCTATATGGCTACACCTTC.

The chain has TRBV19 and TRBJ1-6; tentatively, D is TRBD1 (5 bases). The CDR3 runs 16 residues. Germline-derived CDR1 and CDR2 are LNHDA and SQIVND (reference sequence). V lost 6 bases and J lost 2, with 14 bases in between. CDR3 coding DNA: TGTGCCAGTAGGACCAGGGCGGGGACCTATAATTCACCCCTCCACTTT. It codes for CASRTRAGTYNSPLHF.

This sequence joins TRBV11-2 and TRBJ2-1; 7 nucleotides agree with TRBD2. The length of the CDR3 is 17 residues. Germline CDR1 reads SGHAT; CDR2 reads FQNNGV. With 2 bases clipped from V and 2 bases from J, the junction kept 9 bases outside the gene matches. CDR3 residues: CASSLWLTSNAYNEQFF. The CDR3 bases are TGTGCCAGCAGCTTATGGCTGACTAGCAACGCCTACAATGAGCAGTTCTTC.

This clone showed up just a few times. This chain connects TRBV10-2 to TRBJ2-1; 10 bases fit TRBD2. Germline CDR1 WSHSY, CDR2 SAAADI. The J segment lost 9 bases and the V segment lost 2 bases, leaving 13 bases of the junction unmatched. This CDR3 comprises 17 residues. The CDR3 bases are TGCGCCAGCAGTGAGATTGGATTAGCGGGAGGATCGGGTGAGCAGTTCTTC. Translated, it gives CASSEIGLAGGSGEQFF.